Each of the 26 T cell receptor beta chains below was sequenced from the same sample in a study of cytomegalovirus exposure and HLA in healthy donors. Produced via immunoSEQ multiplex PCR; TCRdb's table is partial and in-frame only. This repertoire shows under 65,000 clones, over 85% found once; its top ten account for around 8%. Sequencing was done on a sample of PBMCs. These receptors originate from a woman younger than 35 in good health and CMV-seropositive.

The chain uses TRBV5-1 and TRBJ1-3; 7 nucleotides align to TRBD1. Per the germline V gene, CDR1 is SGHRS and CDR2 is YFSETQ. CDR3 length: 15 residues. J lost 0 bases, V lost 4 bases, and 4 bases had no gene match. In nucleotides, the CDR3 is TGCGCCAGCAGCGAAGGGACAGCCTCTGGAAACACCATATATTTT. Residues: CASSEGTASGNTIYF.

This clone was seen only once. The V gene is TRBV4-1, the J gene TRBJ2-2, with a tentative D call TRBD1 (5 bases). CDR1 and CDR2 from the germline V gene are MGHRA and YSYEKL. CDR3 size: 17 residues. Trimming removed 1 base from V and 6 bases from J, with 18 bases in between. CDR3 residues: CASSQGIQGPKAGELFF. For the CDR3, the DNA is TGCGCCAGCAGCCAAGGCATTCAGGGCCCGAAGGCCGGGGAGCTGTTTTTT.

J is TRBJ2-2 and V is TRBV29-1, with D possibly matching TRBD1 (5 bases). This CDR3 has 14 residues. V gave up 1 base and J gave up 6 bases, with 12 bases separating them. Germline CDR1 SQVTM, CDR2 ANQGSEA. CDR3 nucleotide sequence: TGCAGCGTTGAAGCCAGGGTTTTGCCCGGGGAGCTGTTTTTT. This translates into CSVEARVLPGELFF.

V and J are TRBV28 and TRBJ1-3, with D possibly matching TRBD1 (6 bases). V gave up 3 bases and J gave up 2 bases, with 11 bases separating them. CDR1 is MDHEN and CDR2 is SYDVKM in the germline V gene. The CDR3 is 15 residues long. The CDR3 loop is CASSFPGGTGNTIYF. CDR3 coding DNA: TGTGCCAGCAGTTTTCCGGGGGGCACTGGAAACACCATATATTTT.

J is TRBJ2-2 and V is TRBV11-3; D uncertain. Germline V gene lookup returns CDR1 SGHNT and CDR2 YENEEA. The CDR3 is made up of 12 amino acids. V lost 3 bases to trimming and J lost 3 bases, with 2 bases between them. The CDR3 is CASSFYTGELFF. The DNA of the CDR3 is TGTGCCAGCAGCTTCTACACCGGGGAGCTGTTTTTT.

The chain couples TRBV6-5 to TRBJ2-7; 7 bases map to TRBD1. Unmatched junction bases numbered 6, after V lost 2 bases and J lost 5 bases. The germline V gene has CDR1 MNHEY and CDR2 SVGAGI. This CDR3 has 14 amino acids. The CDR3 loop reads CASSYAVTGDEQYF. CDR3 sequence (DNA): TGTGCCAGCAGTTACGCCGTCACAGGGGACGAGCAGTACTTC.

The chain links TRBV13 to TRBJ2-3; TRBD2 is a possible D gene (5 bases). V lost 5 bases and J lost 4, with 13 bases in between. The CDR3 covers 14 residues. The V gene's germline CDR1 is PRHDT and CDR2 FYEKMQ (reference sequence). CDR3 loop: CASSQRVWADTQYF. Here the CDR3 DNA reads TGTGCCAGCAGCCAGAGGGTATGGGCAGATACGCAGTATTTT.

For the CDR3, the DNA is TGTGCCAGCAGCGGTAACAGAGAGCAGTACTTC. This sequence encodes CASSGNREQYF. The gene calls are TRBV7-8 and TRBJ2-7; D call uncertain. V was shortened by 5 bases and J by 7 bases, with 9 bases between the two germline ends. The CDR3 spans 11 residues. CDR1 and CDR2 from the germline V gene are SGHVS and FQNEAQ. Based on the CDR3 plus reference TRBV7-8 and TRBJ2-7, the full variable domain is GAGVSQSPRYKVAKRGQDVALRCDPISGHVSLFWYQQALGQGPEFLTYFQNEAQLDKSGLPSDRFFAERPEGSVSTLKIQRTQQEDSAVYLCASSGNREQYFGPGTRLTVT.

The genes are TRBV29-1 and TRBJ1-2, with a weak D call TRBD1 (5 bases). Germline V gene lookup returns CDR1 SQVTM and CDR2 ANQGSEA. V dropped 7 bases and J dropped 2 bases, with 11 bases sitting between them. There are 12 residues in the CDR3. In nucleotides, the CDR3 is TGCAGCGCCGGACAATCCAACTATGGCTACACCTTC. Translating gives CSAGQSNYGYTF.

In its sample, this clone was seen once. The V call is TRBV9, the J call TRBJ2-7, with D tentatively TRBD1 (5 bases). V shed 5 bases and J shed 6 bases, with 21 bases lying between them. The CDR3 extends over 15 amino acids. In germline, CDR1 is SGDLS, CDR2 YYNGEE. CDR3 DNA: TGTGCCAGCAGTCCAACCACAGGTCTCAAGGGCGAGCAGTACTTC. This sequence encodes CASSPTTGLKGEQYF.

The chain carries TRBV4-1 and TRBJ2-3; weak D call: TRBD1 (6 bases). The germline V gene encodes CDR1 MGHRA and CDR2 YSYEKL. Between the trimmed V and J ends, which lost 2 bases and 0 bases, there was a span of 6 bases. The length of the CDR3 is 14 residues. The CDR3 is CASSQTGSTDTQYF. DNA of the CDR3: TGCGCCAGCAGCCAAACAGGGAGCACAGATACGCAGTATTTT.

The gene calls are TRBV9 and TRBJ1-5, with TRBD1 as a possible D gene (6 bases). Germline values: CDR1 SGDLS, CDR2 YYNGEE. Trimming cost V 4 bases and J 5 bases, with 16 bases left between them. This CDR3 contains 15 residues. The CDR3 loop is CASSPGQSTYQPQHF. Here the CDR3 DNA reads TGTGCCAGCAGCCCTGGACAGTCCACATATCAGCCCCAGCATTTT.

As DNA, the CDR3 is TGTGCCAGTACCTCCCTCGGGTCTCGCTCCTTCTCTGGAAACACCATATATTTT. Translated: CASTSLGSRSFSGNTIYF. The rearrangement uses TRBV19 and TRBJ1-3; no definite D call. The CDR3 length is 18 residues. The germline gives CDR1 LNHDA, CDR2 SQIVND (reference sequence). Trimming took off 7 bases at V and 0 bases at J, with 22 bases between the two ends.

This clone appeared once. The gene calls are TRBV9 and TRBJ2-5, with 8 bases matching TRBD1. Germline V gene lookup returns CDR1 SGDLS and CDR2 YYNGEE. V was clipped by 3 bases and J by 5 bases; unmatched bases: 3. This CDR3 is built from 13 residues. The CDR3: CASSGRDRETQYF. The DNA for the CDR3 is TGTGCCAGCAGCGGGCGGGACAGGGAGACCCAGTACTTC. The full variable domain, completed using reference TRBV9 and TRBJ2-5, is DSGVTQTPKHLITATGQRVTLRCSPRSGDLSVYWYQQSLDQGLQFLIQYYNGEERAKGNILERFSAQQFPDLHSELNLSSLELGDSALYFCASSGRDRETQYFGPGTRLLVL.

V gene TRBV19 combines with J gene TRBJ2-1, with a tentative D call TRBD2 (6 bases). V dropped 6 bases and J dropped 2 bases, with 11 bases sitting between them. Germline V gene sequence: CDR1 LNHDA, CDR2 SQIVND (reference sequence). The CDR3 runs 14 residues. CDR3 DNA: TGTGCCAGTAGCGGGACTCCCCCCTACAATGAGCAGTTCTTC. As protein: CASSGTPPYNEQFF.

The CDR3: CASSLGTGNYEQYF. The CDR3, as DNA: TGTGCCAGCAGCCTCGGGACAGGGAACTACGAGCAGTACTTC. The rearrangement links TRBV7-2 to TRBJ2-7; TRBD1 aligns across 9 bases. This CDR3 region has 14 residues. The junction had 5 bases not matched to a gene; V was cut back by 5 bases and J by 3 bases. The germline V gene has CDR1 SGHTA and CDR2 FQGNSA.

The chain couples TRBV13 to TRBJ2-3; the D is unclear. The V end was cut by 5 bases, the J end by 2 bases, with 5 bases between. Looked up from germline, CDR1 is PRHDT and CDR2 is FYEKMQ (reference sequence). This CDR3 contains 12 residues. In DNA, the CDR3 is TGTGCCAGCAGCCTACTCACAGATACGCAGTATTTT. It is translated as CASSLLTDTQYF.

The J gene is TRBJ2-1, the V gene TRBV29-1, with 8 bases matching TRBD1. The CDR3 consists of 15 residues. The V segment lost 0 bases and the J segment 2 bases; nucleotides outside the gene matches: 3. CDR1 is SQVTM, CDR2 ANQGSEA, per germline. The CDR3 protein is CSVEDQDRAYNEQFF. The CDR3 nucleotides are TGCAGCGTTGAAGATCAGGACAGGGCCTACAATGAGCAGTTCTTC.

The V and J genes are TRBV4-3 and TRBJ2-3; 9 nucleotides align to TRBD2. Germline V lookup: CDR1 LGHNA, CDR2 YSLEER. V trimming: 0 bases; J trimming: 11 bases; junction bases outside the gene matches: 15. The CDR3 consists of 17 residues. The CDR3 sequence is CASSQDFRGTSLPVQYF. CDR3 in DNA: TGCGCCAGCAGCCAAGATTTTAGGGGGACTAGCCTCCCGGTGCAGTATTTT.

The chain combines TRBV4-2 with TRBJ2-2, with D unresolved. The CDR3 consists of 13 residues. Trimming removed 0 bases from V and 4 bases from J, with 3 bases in between. Germline V gene lookup returns CDR1 LGHNA and CDR2 YNFKEQ. CDR3 region: CASSQDSTGELFF. In DNA, the CDR3 is TGTGCCAGCAGCCAAGATAGCACCGGGGAGCTGTTTTTT.

This chain links TRBV5-5 with TRBJ1-2; tentative D call: TRBD1 (5 bases). The CDR3 runs to 15 residues. V was pared by 0 bases and J by 8 bases, with 17 bases between. Per germline, CDR1 SGHKS and CDR2 YYEKEE (reference sequence). DNA of the CDR3: TGTGCCAGCAGCTTGGCCCAGGGAGGGGTGGGCGGCTACACCTTC. Translating it yields CASSLAQGGVGGYTF. The full variable domain, rest sourced from reference TRBV5-5 and TRBJ1-2, is DAGVTQSPTHLIKTRGQQVTLRCSPISGHKSVSWYQQVLGQGPQFIFQYYEKEERGRGNFPDRFSARQFPNYSSELNVNALLLGDSALYLCASSLAQGGVGGYTFGSGTRLTVV.

The rearrangement links TRBV7-2 to TRBJ2-3; 10 nucleotides align to TRBD1. The CDR3 has 14 amino acids. Germline CDR1 and CDR2: SGHTA and FQGNSA. V lost 5 bases, J lost 8 bases, and 7 bases stayed unmatched. The CDR3 here is CASSMGQGRLTQYF. As DNA, the CDR3 is TGTGCCAGCAGCATGGGACAGGGGAGACTTACGCAGTATTTT.

The chain employs TRBV27 and TRBJ2-2, with D perhaps matching TRBD1 (6 bases). This CDR3 is built from 12 residues. Germline V lookup: CDR1 MNHEY, CDR2 SMNVEV (reference sequence). Trimming took off 11 bases at V and 0 bases at J, with 7 bases between the two ends. The DNA of the CDR3 is TGTGCCCCAGGGGCGAACACCGGGGAGCTGTTTTTT. Its protein product is CAPGANTGELFF.

The chain is built from TRBV6-5 and TRBJ2-1; tentative D call: TRBD2 (5 bases). Germline V CDR1 and CDR2: MNHEY, SVGAGI. Trimming pared 5 bases from V and 5 bases from J, leaving 13 bases between. The CDR3 length is 14 residues. In nucleotides, the CDR3 is TGTGCCAGCAGTGATTGGACGGGGAACAATGAGCAGTTCTTC. It yields the protein CASSDWTGNNEQFF.

This chain connects TRBV7-2 to TRBJ2-2; tentatively, D is TRBD2 (6 bases). V dropped 5 bases and J dropped 5 bases, with 12 bases sitting between them. The CDR3 loop spans 14 amino acids. CDR1 is SGHTA, CDR2 FQGNSA, per germline. The CDR3 here is CASSPTSITGELFF. Written as DNA, the CDR3 is TGTGCCAGCAGCCCGACTAGTATAACCGGGGAGCTGTTTTTT.

V and J are TRBV4-2 and TRBJ2-1; TRBD1 aligns across 10 bases. J gave up 8 bases and V 4 bases, and 8 bases lay outside the gene matches. This CDR3 is built from 15 residues. The germline V gene encodes CDR1 LGHNA and CDR2 YNFKEQ. This CDR3 is CASSPSGTGVDEQFF. The CDR3 DNA reads as TGTGCCAGCAGCCCCTCCGGGACAGGGGTTGATGAGCAGTTCTTC.